The entry that follows covers one T cell receptor beta chain sequence. What it binds is not known. This sample stems from a study of cytomegalovirus exposure and HLA in healthy donors. Whole-study results and caveats: When a later analysis was performed, an Asian-associated ancestry cluster reportedly had fewer N-insertions than the roughly 700-donor mean.

The CDR3 runs 16 residues. Germline values: CDR1 SQVTM, CDR2 ANQGSEA. The ends lost 4 bases at V and 0 bases at J; junction bases unmatched: 12. PCR involved 60 Vbeta and 13 Jbeta primers. Repertoires were generated with immunoSEQ multiplex PCR, while TCRdb's copy carries only in-frame clones and drops some. The sample records approximately 70,000 clones, around 74% being singletons. The V gene is TRBV29-1, the J gene TRBJ2-7; 7 bases are a match to TRBD1. This receptor was taken from a woman aged 25 to 39 in good health and CMV-seropositive. The sequencing input was PBMCs. The CDR3 here is CSVAGTASTPSYEQYF. The CDR3 DNA reads TGCAGCGTTGCCGGGACAGCCTCTACCCCCTCCTACGAGCAGTACTTC.